This T cell receptor (beta chain) was observed in a study of identical twins. Findings and limits, study-wide: A cross-sectional statistical analysis, not follow-up of the same donors, supported the conclusions. Out-of-frame TCR alpha sharing observed in monozygotic twins exceeded model estimates. Potential partial confounding of zero-insertion analyses by invariant MAIT and iNKT cells was noted.

Concerning this clonotype itself: Its antigen is not known.

Template switching supplied a universal primer site; unique molecular identifiers were carried on the cDNA. TCRdb independently ran MiXCR on the 5' RACE reads; one entry per CDR3 protein. The sample consists of hundreds of thousands of distinct CDR3 sequences, roughly 6% of them appearing once. This CDR3 contains 17 residues. Germline V gives CDR1 DFQATT, CDR2 SNEGSKA (reference sequence). Trimming took 0 bases from V and 2 from J, leaving 16 bases between them. Sequenced material: naive T cells sorted from blood. The receptor's source is a man aged 18 to 30 in good health. The chain uses TRBV20-1 and TRBJ2-2, with D maybe TRBD2 (5 bases). The CDR3 DNA follows: TGCAGTGCTAGAGATGCGGCTAGCTTGTTTAACACCGGGGAGCTGTTTTTT. Translation: CSARDAASLFNTGELFF.